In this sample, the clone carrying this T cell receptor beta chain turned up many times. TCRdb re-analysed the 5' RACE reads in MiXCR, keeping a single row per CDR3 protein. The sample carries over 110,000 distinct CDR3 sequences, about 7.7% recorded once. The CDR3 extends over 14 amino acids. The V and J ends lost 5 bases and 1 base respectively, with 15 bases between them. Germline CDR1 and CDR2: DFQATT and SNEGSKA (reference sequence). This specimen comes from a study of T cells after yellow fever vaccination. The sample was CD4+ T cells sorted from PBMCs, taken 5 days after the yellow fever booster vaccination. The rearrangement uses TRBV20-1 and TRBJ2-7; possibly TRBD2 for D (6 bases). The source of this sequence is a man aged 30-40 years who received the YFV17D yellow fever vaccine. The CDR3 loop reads CSAPRGFGSYEQYF. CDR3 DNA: TGCAGTGCTCCACGGGGGTTCGGATCCTACGAGCAGTACTTC.